A selection of T cell receptor beta chains follows, all from one sample in a study of shared clonotypes between healthy human individuals. Using immunoSEQ multiplex PCR, the repertoire was profiled, and TCRdb retains in-frame clones only, with some absent. There are about 470,000 clones in the sample; about 85% occur only once, and around 13% lies in the top ten. Sequencing used PBMCs. The receptor source for this set is a middle-aged woman in good health. Some clones in this sample may be carry-over from other donors' samples. Both conserved end residues are part of each CDR3. A D gene is named only where the DNA matches it firmly. The listing skips clone size in some rows; elsewhere it reads once, few, many or a size class.

J: TRBJ2-2; D: -; V: TRBV5-1; size: few; DNA: TGCGCCAGCAGCTCGGGCTGGGTTTCGAACACCGGGGAGCTGTTTTTT; CDR3: CASSSGWVSNTGELFF
J: TRBJ2-7; D: -; V: TRBV11-2; size: -; DNA: TGTGCCAGCAGCTTAGATGGCCTAGCGCAATACGAGCAGTACTTC; CDR3: CASSLDGLAQYEQYF
J: TRBJ2-1; D: TRBD2; V: TRBV9; size: -; DNA: TGTGCCAGCAGCGTAGGTGTCGGGGCGGGAGGGCCTGTCAATGAGCAGTTCTTC; CDR3: CASSVGVGAGGPVNEQFF
J: TRBJ1-1; D: -; V: TRBV28; size: few; DNA: TGTGCCAGCAGTTTATCGAGGGGGGGCACTGAAGCTTTCTTT; CDR3: CASSLSRGGTEAFF
J: TRBJ2-2; D: -; V: TRBV19; size: -; DNA: TGTGCCAGTAGTATCCCGGGGGCGGGCGGGGAGCTGTTTTTT; CDR3: CASSIPGAGGELFF
J: TRBJ2-7; D: TRBD2; V: TRBV5-4; size: -; DNA: TGTGCCAGCACCGTAGCGGGTACCTACGAGCAGTACTTC; CDR3: CASTVAGTYEQYF
J: TRBJ1-1; D: -; V: TRBV30; size: -; DNA: TGTGCCTGGAGTGTACTCCGGTACACTGAAGCTTTCTTT; CDR3: CAWSVLRYTEAFF
J: TRBJ2-1; D: TRBD1; V: TRBV7-7; size: once; DNA: TGTGCTAGCAGCTTAGGGACAGGTACCTACAATGAGCAGTTCTTC; CDR3: CASSLGTGTYNEQFF
J: TRBJ2-7; D: -; V: TRBV5-6; size: -; DNA: TGTGCCAGCAGCCCGATCGAGAGGGGTAATTCCTACGAGCAGTACTTC; CDR3: CASSPIERGNSYEQYF
J: TRBJ1-1; D: -; V: TRBV5-8; size: -; DNA: TGTGCCAGCAGCTTCACAGGGTACACTGAAGCTTTCTTT; CDR3: CASSFTGYTEAFF
J: TRBJ2-1; D: -; V: TRBV7-3; size: -; DNA: TGTGCCAGCAGCTTAAGAATTAATGAGCAGTTCTTC; CDR3: CASSLRINEQFF
J: TRBJ2-7; D: -; V: TRBV13; size: -; DNA: TGTGCCAGCAGCCCCGGGGTCGGACCCGAGCAGTACTTC; CDR3: CASSPGVGPEQYF
J: TRBJ2-1; D: TRBD2; V: TRBV27; size: -; DNA: TGTGCCAGCAGCCGATCACTAGCGGGACTCAATGAGCAGTTCTTC; CDR3: CASSRSLAGLNEQFF
J: TRBJ2-5; D: TRBD2; V: TRBV7-6; size: -; DNA: TGTGCCAGCAGCTTGACTAGCGGGAGGAAAGCCCAGTACTTC; CDR3: CASSLTSGRKAQYF
J: TRBJ2-2; D: -; V: TRBV28; size: -; DNA: TGTGCCAGGGAGCGGACACCTTCGAACACCGGGGAGCTGTTTTTT; CDR3: CARERTPSNTGELFF
J: TRBJ1-2; D: -; V: TRBV9; size: -; DNA: TGTGCCAGCAGCTCTACGGCAGGGGCGAAGGGCTACACCTTC; CDR3: CASSSTAGAKGYTF
J: TRBJ2-3; D: -; V: TRBV30; size: once; DNA: TGTGCCTGGTCGGGACTCATTAGCACAGATACGCAGTATTTT; CDR3: CAWSGLISTDTQYF
J: TRBJ1-1; D: -; V: TRBV7-2; size: -; DNA: TGTGCCAGCAGCTTGGGCCCTCTAGAAGCTTTCTTT; CDR3: CASSLGPLEAFF
J: TRBJ2-1; D: -; V: TRBV5-1; size: -; DNA: TGCGCCAGCAGCTTGGTTGGGAACAATGAGCAGTTCTTC; CDR3: CASSLVGNNEQFF
J: TRBJ2-7; D: -; V: TRBV27; size: many; DNA: TGTGCCAGCAGTTCCTACGAGCAGTACTTC; CDR3: CASSSYEQYF
J: TRBJ2-1; D: TRBD2; V: TRBV5-4; size: -; DNA: TGTGCCAGCAGCCGTACACCGGGACTAGCGTACTACAATGAGCAGTTCTTC; CDR3: CASSRTPGLAYYNEQFF
J: TRBJ2-5; D: -; V: TRBV6-7; size: -; DNA: TGTGCCAGCAGTTACATAGGGACCCAGTACTTC; CDR3: CASSYIGTQYF
J: TRBJ2-1; D: -; V: TRBV11-2; size: -; DNA: TGTGCCAGCAGCTCGACCACCTACCTAGTGGCGGGGCCCTCCAATGAGCAGTTCTTC; CDR3: CASSSTTYLVAGPSNEQFF
J: TRBJ2-3; D: TRBD2; V: TRBV7-6; size: few; DNA: TGTGCCAGCAGCTTGACCCACACTAGCGGGAGGTGGGATACGCAGTATTTT; CDR3: CASSLTHTSGRWDTQYF
J: TRBJ2-1; D: TRBD2; V: TRBV4-1; size: once; DNA: TGCGCCAGCAGCCATCTCGGACTAGCGGGGGGCAATGAGCAGTTCTTC; CDR3: CASSHLGLAGGNEQFF
J: TRBJ2-2; D: -; V: TRBV7-9; size: -; DNA: TGTGCCAGCAGCACGACACTCACCGGGGAGCTGTTTTTT; CDR3: CASSTTLTGELFF
J: TRBJ1-2; D: TRBD1; V: TRBV4-3; size: -; DNA: TGCGCCAGCAGCCATGACAGGGGTTATGGCTACACCTTC; CDR3: CASSHDRGYGYTF
J: TRBJ1-3; D: TRBD1; V: TRBV29-1; size: -; DNA: TGCAGCGTGGGACAGGGAAACACCATATATTTT; CDR3: CSVGQGNTIYF
J: TRBJ2-1; D: TRBD2; V: TRBV5-1; size: -; DNA: TGCGCCAGCAGCTTGGCAAGCGGGAGGGATTACAATGAGCAGTTCTTC; CDR3: CASSLASGRDYNEQFF
J: TRBJ1-5; D: -; V: TRBV6-5; size: -; DNA: TGTGCCAGCAGTTACGGACAGCGCGATCAGCCCCAGCATTTT; CDR3: CASSYGQRDQPQHF
J: TRBJ2-2; D: -; V: TRBV18; size: -; DNA: TGTGCCAGCGGCCCACAAAGGAGCGGTTCCACCGGGGAGCTGTTTTTT; CDR3: CASGPQRSGSTGELFF
J: TRBJ2-2; D: -; V: TRBV6-5; size: many; DNA: TGTGCCAGCAGTCTCCGGGATACCACCGGGGAGCTGTTTTTT; CDR3: CASSLRDTTGELFF
J: TRBJ2-3; D: TRBD2; V: TRBV11-2; size: -; DNA: TGTGCCAGCAGCCCGACGGGACTAGCGGGAACAGATACGCAGTATTTT; CDR3: CASSPTGLAGTDTQYF
J: TRBJ2-1; D: -; V: TRBV5-4; size: -; DNA: TGTGCCAGCAGCTTGGTCAGCACCCCCTACAATGAGCAGTTCTTC; CDR3: CASSLVSTPYNEQFF
J: TRBJ1-2; D: TRBD1; V: TRBV27; size: -; DNA: TGTGCCAGCAGACCTCAGGGGGCTCACTTCTATGGCTACACCTTC; CDR3: CASRPQGAHFYGYTF
J: TRBJ2-6; D: -; V: TRBV29-1; size: -; DNA: TGCAGCGTTGAAATTTCTGGATCTGGGGCCAACGTCCTGACTTTC; CDR3: CSVEISGSGANVLTF
J: TRBJ1-4; D: -; V: TRBV4-1; size: -; DNA: TGCGCCAGCAGCCAGAGAGGACACAATAATGAAAAACTGTTTTTT; CDR3: CASSQRGHNNEKLFF
J: TRBJ2-2; D: -; V: TRBV19; size: many; DNA: TGTGCCAGTAGTATGGCCGGGACTTTCAACACCGGGGAGCTGTTTTTT; CDR3: CASSMAGTFNTGELFF
J: TRBJ2-7; D: TRBD2; V: TRBV11-2; size: -; DNA: TGTGCCAGCAGCGACCCCGGGAGGGGAGTAGGCGAGCAGTACTTC; CDR3: CASSDPGRGVGEQYF
J: TRBJ2-1; D: -; V: TRBV28; size: once; DNA: TGTGCCAGCAGTTTCCCGGCGAGAGGTAATGAGCAGTTCTTC; CDR3: CASSFPARGNEQFF
J: TRBJ1-2; D: -; V: TRBV25-1; size: -; DNA: TGTGCCAGCAGTTTTTTTACGGAGGGTGGCTACACCTTC; CDR3: CASSFFTEGGYTF
J: TRBJ2-7; D: TRBD1; V: TRBV27; size: -; DNA: TGTGCCAGCAGTCGCCTAACAGGGGTCGACGAGCAGTACTTC; CDR3: CASSRLTGVDEQYF
J: TRBJ2-1; D: TRBD2; V: TRBV5-1; size: -; DNA: TGCGCCAGCAGCTTTGCGGGGGAAACCTACAATGAGCAGTTCTTC; CDR3: CASSFAGETYNEQFF
J: TRBJ2-1; D: -; V: TRBV6-5; size: few; DNA: TGTGCCAGCAGTTATGAGGGAGTGGGCTCCAATGAGCAGTTCTTC; CDR3: CASSYEGVGSNEQFF